The rows below give T cell receptor beta chains drawn from one sample of a study of memory CD4+ T cells and cytomegalovirus serostatus. The assay was immunoSEQ multiplex PCR, and TCRdb's table has in-frame clones only and misses some. In the table there are around 76,000 clones, roughly 80% of which are singletons. Specimen: memory CD4+ T cells from blood. All receptors derive from an adult in good health and CMV-seropositive. Each CDR3 is given with its conserved first and last residue. Each record gives: J gene, V gene, CDR3 protein.

TRBJ2-3	TRBV7-2	CASSQQDTQYF
TRBJ1-1	TRBV29-1	CSVQRDRGRDTEAFF
TRBJ2-5	TRBV7-8	CASSFAGQGQETQYF
TRBJ2-4	TRBV25-1	CASSEFGGENIQYF
TRBJ2-2	TRBV30	CAWRGSARKLFF
TRBJ1-1	TRBV7-2	CASSSILQNTEAFF
TRBJ2-1	TRBV6-5	CASSYLNEQFF
TRBJ2-1	TRBV11-3	CASSVESGYNEQFF
TRBJ1-5	TRBV5-6	CASSLGQGGDQPQHF
TRBJ2-1	TRBV28	CASSLGGHNEQFF
TRBJ2-5	TRBV7-9	CASSLFRLETQYF
TRBJ1-4	TRBV4-1	CASSQWDSNEKLFF
TRBJ2-7	TRBV2	CASSPGEALGQYF
TRBJ1-5	TRBV30	CAWRLGTINQPQHF
TRBJ2-1	TRBV7-2	CASTHPGGSYNEQFF
TRBJ1-5	TRBV7-9	CASSPPGQGGQPQHF
TRBJ1-2	TRBV10-3	CALSGTTLEGYTF
TRBJ1-1	TRBV30	CAWSPGRSQAFF
TRBJ2-1	TRBV19	CASSTRTSGRGHEQFF
TRBJ1-2	TRBV6-5	CASSYTNRGRGYTF
TRBJ2-7	TRBV2	CASSSNQGAEQYF
TRBJ1-1	TRBV10-1	CASKGLDTEAFF
TRBJ1-2	TRBV19	CASRWGPRGTPNYGYTF
TRBJ1-5	TRBV19	CASSISYQPQHF
TRBJ2-5	TRBV4-1	CASSQGTSEDETQYF
TRBJ2-6	TRBV19	CASSLGSGANVLTF
TRBJ1-1	TRBV20-1	CSASRGVQAFF
TRBJ1-1	TRBV19	CASSAGTGGTEAFF
TRBJ1-2	TRBV19	CASSNTGGDYGYTF
TRBJ2-5	TRBV19	CASTQGRGAETQYF
TRBJ1-2	TRBV7-9	CASSLVAINYGYTF
TRBJ1-1	TRBV18	CASSPLGGREAFF
TRBJ2-7	TRBV10-3	CAISQGAREQYF
TRBJ1-5	TRBV2	CASSEMTGGHQPQHF
TRBJ1-2	TRBV25-1	CASNGGYNYGYTF
TRBJ2-7	TRBV30	CAWSFWGWRDGEQYF
TRBJ1-1	TRBV19	CASSQALGRMNTEAFF
TRBJ1-1	TRBV19	CASSSKGRGTNYEAFF
TRBJ1-2	TRBV9	CASSVDPGGYGYTF
TRBJ2-2	TRBV30	CAWTPKPGQGRSNTGELFF
TRBJ1-2	TRBV4-3	CASSQEAGPYGYTF
TRBJ2-3	TRBV11-3	CASSSGTSGSTDTQYF
TRBJ1-2	TRBV4-3	CASSQDGTGYGYTF
TRBJ1-5	TRBV19	CASSVTGWDNQPQHF
TRBJ2-1	TRBV4-3	CASSRRMSGRSYNEQFF
TRBJ2-7	TRBV5-1	CASSLRGQGNSEQYF
TRBJ2-6	TRBV11-2	CASSDSGRGANVLTF
TRBJ1-4	TRBV5-1	CASSPIGANEKLFF
TRBJ2-5	TRBV10-2	CASSTSGGEETQYF
TRBJ1-4	TRBV6-1	CASSESGLNEKLFF
TRBJ2-3	TRBV30	CAWSVMGVSPDTQYF
TRBJ1-3	TRBV9	CASSVTAFLGNTIYF
TRBJ2-7	TRBV6-6	CASSYSRGGQYF
TRBJ1-1	TRBV11-3	CASSRTTGTNTEAFF